This T cell receptor beta chain was identified during a study of CD8 T cells in ankylosing spondylitis. Study-wide results and caveats: Certain motif variants had earlier been reported in reactive arthritis synovial fluid and blood. What seemed typical of ankylosing spondylitis blood was a TCR beta motif built from roughly eight highly homologous variants. Disease-linked clones had a CD8+ phenotype and relatively low frequency in peripheral blood.

With respect to this clonotype: The antigen is not known.

It was by quantitative 5'-RACE with molecular barcodes that TCR beta libraries were made. TCRdb processed the 5' RACE reads anew with MiXCR; each CDR3 protein has one entry. The table includes hundreds of thousands of distinct CDR3 sequences, 25% to 30% detected once. V was clipped by 7 bases and J by 8 bases, with 17 bases between them. CDR1 is MNHNS and CDR2 is SASEGT in the germline V gene. The CDR3 spans 13 residues. The chain links TRBV6-1 to TRBJ1-1; D is uncertain. The source of this sequence is a male donor with ankylosing spondylitis. Sample: blood, either unsorted or a sorted T cell fraction (not recorded which). The CDR3 DNA sequence: TGTGCCAGCAAAATGACGGCGAGGGAAGAAGCTTTCTTT. Translating it yields CASKMTAREEAFF.